These T cell receptor beta chains were read from a single sample in a study of T-cell reconstitution after alpha-beta-depleted transplantation in children. TCRdb analysed the PCR reads with MiXCR anew, one entry per CDR3 protein. This sample carries some 460,000 distinct CDR3 sequences, about 17% of them seen once, and the ten largest clones take roughly 27%. This material consisted of PBMCs, mostly from graft donor cells, taken 360 days after TCRalphabeta/CD19-depleted stem cell transplant. These receptors were taken from a boy in the first two years of life who had a stem cell transplant for Wiskott-Aldrich syndrome, so the T cells may come from the graft donor. The CDR3 runs from the conserved cysteine through the conserved F or W. A D gene is named only where the DNA matches it firmly. Clone size appears in some rows only: once, few, many, or a class for an expanded clone.

J gene: TRBJ2-6
D gene: NA
CDR3 length: 14
V gene: TRBV20-1
clone size: few
CDR3 protein: CSASMGPGANVLTF
CDR3 DNA: TGCAGTGCTAGTATGGGACCTGGGGCCAACGTCCTGACTTTC

J gene: TRBJ2-1
D gene: NA
CDR3 length: 13
V gene: TRBV14
clone size: NA
CDR3 protein: CASSQDFYNEQFF
CDR3 DNA: TGTGCCAGCAGCCAAGATTTTTACAATGAGCAGTTCTTC

J gene: TRBJ2-6
D gene: TRBD1
CDR3 length: 17
V gene: TRBV5-7
clone size: few
CDR3 protein: CASRWTGFWSGANVLTF
CDR3 DNA: TGTGCCAGCAGATGGACAGGCTTCTGGTCTGGGGCCAACGTCCTGACTTTC

J gene: TRBJ1-6
D gene: NA
CDR3 length: 15
V gene: TRBV14
clone size: few
CDR3 protein: CASSQVPGSSSPLHF
CDR3 DNA: TGTGCCAGCAGCCAAGTCCCAGGGTCCTCGTCACCCCTCCACTTT

J gene: TRBJ2-5
D gene: NA
CDR3 length: 14
V gene: TRBV5-1
clone size: few
CDR3 protein: CASSLGGAVETQYF
CDR3 DNA: TGCGCCAGCAGCTTGGGTGGGGCCGTAGAGACCCAGTACTTC

J gene: TRBJ2-4
D gene: NA
CDR3 length: 14
V gene: TRBV6-1
clone size: few
CDR3 protein: CASGGPGAKNIQYF
CDR3 DNA: TGTGCCAGCGGGGGACCCGGAGCCAAAAACATTCAGTACTTC

J gene: TRBJ1-1
D gene: NA
CDR3 length: 10
V gene: TRBV12-3/TRBV12-4
clone size: NA
CDR3 protein: CASSNKRAFF
CDR3 DNA: TGTGCCAGCAGTAACAAAAGAGCTTTCTTT

J gene: TRBJ2-2
D gene: NA
CDR3 length: 14
V gene: TRBV5-6
clone size: NA
CDR3 protein: CASSLAGGIGELFF
CDR3 DNA: TGTGCCAGCAGCTTGGCGGGCGGGATCGGGGAGCTGTTTTTT

J gene: TRBJ1-5
D gene: NA
CDR3 length: 15
V gene: TRBV18
clone size: few
CDR3 protein: CASSNQGRSNQPQHF
CDR3 DNA: TGTGCCAGCTCAAATCAGGGTCGTAGCAATCAGCCCCAGCATTTT

J gene: TRBJ2-5
D gene: NA
CDR3 length: 12
V gene: TRBV20-1
clone size: many
CDR3 protein: CSASPHQETQYF
CDR3 DNA: TGCAGTGCTAGCCCGCACCAAGAGACCCAGTACTTC

J gene: TRBJ2-3
D gene: NA
CDR3 length: 13
V gene: TRBV2
clone size: few
CDR3 protein: CASSGPGRDTQYF
CDR3 DNA: TGTGCCAGCTCGGGACCGGGGAGAGATACGCAGTATTTT

J gene: TRBJ2-3
D gene: TRBD1
CDR3 length: 13
V gene: TRBV15
clone size: NA
CDR3 protein: CATSRDLGTDQYF
CDR3 DNA: TGTGCCACCAGCAGAGATTTGGGGACAGATCAGTATTTT

J gene: TRBJ1-5
D gene: NA
CDR3 length: 15
V gene: TRBV19
clone size: NA
CDR3 protein: CASKTNVGVMKPQHF
CDR3 DNA: TGTGCCAGTAAAACTAACGTCGGGGTGATGAAGCCCCAGCATTTT

J gene: TRBJ2-3
D gene: NA
CDR3 length: 12
V gene: TRBV20-1
clone size: NA
CDR3 protein: CSAFISTDTQYF
CDR3 DNA: TGCAGTGCTTTTATAAGCACAGATACGCAGTATTTT

J gene: TRBJ2-4
D gene: NA
CDR3 length: 15
V gene: TRBV28
clone size: NA
CDR3 protein: CASSLPLRTKNIQYF
CDR3 DNA: TGTGCCAGCAGTTTACCTCTCCGGACGAAAAACATTCAGTACTTC

J gene: TRBJ2-1
D gene: TRBD2
CDR3 length: 18
V gene: TRBV5-1
clone size: few
CDR3 protein: CASSLGPEAGGDYNEQFF
CDR3 DNA: TGCGCCAGCAGCTTGGGACCTGAGGCGGGGGGGGACTACAATGAGCAGTTCTTC

J gene: TRBJ1-3
D gene: NA
CDR3 length: 15
V gene: TRBV9
clone size: few
CDR3 protein: CASSVSPSSGNTIYF
CDR3 DNA: TGTGCCAGCAGCGTCTCACCTAGCTCTGGAAACACCATATATTTT

J gene: TRBJ1-5
D gene: NA
CDR3 length: 13
V gene: TRBV29-1
clone size: NA
CDR3 protein: CSVGQAPDQPQHF
CDR3 DNA: TGCAGCGTTGGTCAGGCGCCGGATCAGCCCCAGCATTTT

J gene: TRBJ2-3
D gene: NA
CDR3 length: 14
V gene: TRBV29-1
clone size: NA
CDR3 protein: CSLLKVHDQDTQYF
CDR3 DNA: TGCAGCTTACTGAAGGTACACGACCAGGATACGCAGTATTTT

J gene: TRBJ2-3
D gene: TRBD2
CDR3 length: 16
V gene: TRBV18
clone size: many
CDR3 protein: CASSPLAGGFTDTQYF
CDR3 DNA: TGTGCCAGCTCACCCCTTGCGGGGGGATTCACAGATACGCAGTATTTT

J gene: TRBJ1-1
D gene: NA
CDR3 length: 13
V gene: TRBV12-5
clone size: NA
CDR3 protein: CASGFSRNTEAFF
CDR3 DNA: TGTGCTAGTGGTTTCTCAAGGAACACTGAAGCTTTCTTT

J gene: TRBJ2-5
D gene: TRBD2
CDR3 length: 16
V gene: TRBV12-3/TRBV12-4
clone size: few
CDR3 protein: CASSLDRGLAGETQYF
CDR3 DNA: TGTGCCAGCAGTTTAGATAGGGGACTAGCGGGAGAGACCCAGTACTTC

J gene: TRBJ2-1
D gene: TRBD2
CDR3 length: 17
V gene: TRBV7-2
clone size: few
CDR3 protein: CASSHPWGAGGVNEQFF
CDR3 DNA: TGTGCCAGCAGCCATCCCTGGGGAGCGGGGGGCGTAAATGAGCAGTTCTTC

J gene: TRBJ2-5
D gene: NA
CDR3 length: 15
V gene: TRBV6-5
clone size: NA
CDR3 protein: CASSFSGTVQETQYF
CDR3 DNA: TGTGCCAGCAGTTTCAGTGGGACGGTCCAAGAGACCCAGTACTTC

J gene: TRBJ2-7
D gene: TRBD1
CDR3 length: 18
V gene: TRBV3-1
clone size: NA
CDR3 protein: CASSPSWDSTIRTYEQYF
CDR3 DNA: TGTGCCAGCAGCCCCTCGTGGGACAGTACCATCCGAACCTACGAGCAGTACTTC

J gene: TRBJ2-6
D gene: NA
CDR3 length: 19
V gene: TRBV7-2
clone size: once
CDR3 protein: CASSLTSKTGPSGANVLTF
CDR3 DNA: TGTGCCAGCAGCTTAACGAGCAAGACCGGACCCTCTGGGGCCAACGTCCTGACTTTC

J gene: TRBJ1-6
D gene: NA
CDR3 length: 16
V gene: TRBV12-3/TRBV12-4
clone size: few
CDR3 protein: CASSFGWTARGSPLHF
CDR3 DNA: TGTGCCAGCAGTTTTGGGTGGACAGCCAGGGGTTCACCCCTCCACTTT